The 2 T cell receptor beta chains below were found in one sample sequenced in a study of blood T cells in healthy people across ages (dated by TCRdb to 2014 to 2015). To prepare the library, 5' RACE was applied. Sequencer: Illumina HiSeq 2500. A second about 7 to 11 cycle PCR used a sample-barcoded 5' primer and a J-beta primer mix. TCRdb applied fastp at Q25 and MiXCR to the public reads, then kept only in-frame beta chains. Identical CDR3 proteins give one entry, which carries the most common genes and DNA. The sample table records roughly 1,800,000 distinct CDR3 sequences; approximately 50% of these occur just once. The top ten hold 2% to 2.5% of the sample. Material: blood. Receptors were obtained from a woman in her thirties or forties in good health.

This clonotype was counted between two and nine times. The chain is built from TRBV20-1 and TRBJ2-1; weak D call: TRBD2 (6 bases). Trimming took off 5 bases at V and 0 bases at J, with 14 bases between the two ends. The germline CDR1 and CDR2 sequences are DFQATT and SNEGSKA (reference sequence). The CDR3 length is 15 residues. CDR3 loop: CSARHGGPSYNEQFF. CDR3 coding DNA: TGCAGTGCTCGCCACGGGGGACCCTCCTACAATGAGCAGTTCTTC.

The chain employs TRBV20-1 and TRBJ2-3; D may correspond to TRBD1 or TRBD2 (7 bases each). Trimming shortened V by 1 base and J by 4 bases, and 12 bases separated the two germline ends. CDR3 length: 14 residues. From germline, CDR1 is DFQATT and CDR2 SNEGSKA (reference sequence). This CDR3 reads CSARGQGGADTQYF. CDR3 coding DNA: TGCAGTGCTAGAGGACAGGGAGGGGCAGATACGCAGTATTTT.